A selection of T cell receptor beta chains follows, all from one sample in a study of CD8 T cells in Susac syndrome. TCRdb reanalysed the immunoSEQ multiplex PCR reads using MiXCR and keeps one entry per CDR3 protein. The repertoire consists of about 140,000 distinct CDR3 sequences, with around 95% occurring once and the leading ten covering roughly 0.14%. Sequencing input: CD4+ T cells from PBMCs. These receptors were collected from a human donor with Susac syndrome. Both conserved end residues are part of each CDR3. The order of the fields is CDR3 length, clone size, D gene, J gene, V gene, CDR3 DNA, CDR3 protein. The D gene is left open where the match is weak. The size of a clone is reported for some rows only, either as once, few or many, or as a class for expanded clones.

17,-,TRBD2,TRBJ2-1,TRBV9,TGTGCCAGCAGCGCCACGCTCACTAGCGGGGGCCTCAATGAGCAGTTCTTC,CASSATLTSGGLNEQFF
14,once,TRBD1,TRBJ1-5,TRBV30,TGTGCCTGGAGCTCCCGGGGACAGGGTCTGCCCCAGCATTTT,CAWSSRGQGLPQHF
15,-,-,TRBJ2-3,TRBV4-1,TGCGCCAGCAGCCCCCAGCGGACTAGCACAGATACGCAGTATTTT,CASSPQRTSTDTQYF
16,-,-,TRBJ2-4,TRBV27,TGTGCCAGCAGTTTAAGGTCGGGGCTTAATGGAAACATTCAGTACTTC,CASSLRSGLNGNIQYF
18,-,TRBD2,TRBJ2-3,TRBV20-1,TGCAGTGCTAGAGCTGGGCTAGCGGGACGGGGGCCCACAGATACGCAGTATTTT,CSARAGLAGRGPTDTQYF
17,-,-,TRBJ2-1,TRBV3-1,TGTGCCAGCAGCCAAGATTGGCAGGGACCCCCCTACAATGAGCAGTTCTTC,CASSQDWQGPPYNEQFF
13,-,-,TRBJ1-2,TRBV20-1,TGCAGTGCTAGAGATCAACGAGGGCGCGGCTACACCTTC,CSARDQRGRGYTF
12,-,-,TRBJ2-1,TRBV5-6,TGTGCCAGCAGCTTCAGGCCAGCAGAGCAGTTCTTC,CASSFRPAEQFF
14,-,-,TRBJ2-7,TRBV5-1,TGCGCCAGCAGCTTGGATCGGTACTCCTACGAGCAGTACTTC,CASSLDRYSYEQYF
15,-,-,TRBJ1-5,TRBV15,TGTGCCACCAGCAGAGCAGACGTCTGGGAACAGCCCCAGCATTTT,CATSRADVWEQPQHF
14,-,-,TRBJ1-1,TRBV28,TGTGCCAGCAGAACCGGACAGTTGAACACTGAAGCTTTCTTT,CASRTGQLNTEAFF
11,-,-,TRBJ1-1,TRBV29-1,TGCAGCGTTGTAGCCTTCTCACGAGCTTTCTTT,CSVVAFSRAFF
13,-,TRBD1,TRBJ1-5,TRBV20-1,TGCAGTGCTGTGCAGGGGGTGAATCAGCCCCAGCATTTT,CSAVQGVNQPQHF
11,-,-,TRBJ1-5,TRBV6-5,TGTGCCAGCAGTCCGCATCAGCCCCAGCATTTT,CASSPHQPQHF
16,-,-,TRBJ2-5,TRBV9,TGTGCCAGCAGCGTAGGGCCCGCTCCTTCTAAAGAGACCCAGTACTTC,CASSVGPAPSKETQYF
15,-,-,TRBJ1-6,TRBV28,TGTGCCAGCAGTTTAGGGCAGCCTGGTGGTTCACCCCTCCACTTT,CASSLGQPGGSPLHF
14,-,-,TRBJ1-5,TRBV27,TGTGCCAGCAGCCGGGACAAAAGCAATCAGCCCCAGCATTTT,CASSRDKSNQPQHF